This paragraph covers one TCR beta chain sequence. Antigen: not known. These data belong to a study of cytomegalovirus exposure and HLA in healthy donors. Primers for the PCR totalled 60 Vbeta and 13 Jbeta. Assay: immunoSEQ multiplex PCR; the TCRdb copy retains only in-frame clones and omits some. The sample yields 150,000 to 200,000 clones, about 82% seen once. Germline trimming cut 3 bases from V and 6 bases from J; bases unmatched to any gene: 6. This CDR3 contains 16 residues. CDR1 SGDLS and CDR2 YYNGEE come from the germline V gene. Study-level findings and limits: Most sequenced TCRs were rare (though some public TCRs occurred in many donors).

This clonotype originated in a young woman in good health and CMV-seronegative. The chain has TRBV9 and TRBJ2-3, with 14 bases identical to TRBD2. The specimen was PBMCs. CDR3 protein: CASSAGLAGVSDTQYF. The CDR3, as DNA: TGTGCCAGCAGCGCGGGACTAGCGGGAGTTTCGGATACGCAGTATTTT. Together with reference TRBV9 and TRBJ2-3, the CDR3 gives the full variable domain: DSGVTQTPKHLITATGQRVTLRCSPRSGDLSVYWYQQSLDQGLQFLIQYYNGEERAKGNILERFSAQQFPDLHSELNLSSLELGDSALYFCASSAGLAGVSDTQYFGPGTRLTVL.